This TCR beta chain was sequenced during a study of vaccination and CD4 T cells after COVID-19. For the study at large: Taking of post-vaccine samples occurred a median approximately 72 days after dose two (range 14 to 241). From HCoV-229E, HCoV-OC43, HCoV-NL63 and SARS-CoV-2, overlapping spike peptides were used to stimulate the cells.

As regards this clonotype: No antigen is known for it.

Study findings and constraints: Post-vaccination reactive clonotypes (median roughly 35) did not differ significantly from post-infection (about 21).

Germline V gene sequence: CDR1 MGHDK, CDR2 SYGVNS. The CDR3 covers 12 residues. The Oncomine TCR Beta short-read assay was what sequenced the DNA obtained from cultured CD4+ T cells. After culture, CD4+ T cells served as the source for genomic DNA extraction. MiXCR was run by TCRdb on the PCR reads, yielding one entry per CDR3 protein. The table includes several thousand distinct CDR3 sequences, approximately 60% detected once. Treatment described: approximately 10-day PBMC culture with coronavirus spike peptide pools or control peptides (ViraFEST assay). The chain recombines TRBV25-1 with TRBJ2-5, with TRBD2 identical over 9 bases. The source is a human donor with COVID-19. The specimen was cultured CD4+ T cells from blood, collected after SARS-CoV-2 vaccination. Here the CDR3 DNA reads TGTTCCCGGCGGGGGGGCCGCGAGACCCAGTACTTC. It codes for CSRRGGRETQYF.